This TCR beta chain was sequenced for a study of regulatory T cells in long-lasting Graves disease. The CDR3 consists of 14 residues. Per the germline V gene, CDR1 is MNHEY and CDR2 is SVGAGI. V gave up 4 bases and J gave up 4 bases, with 11 bases separating them. Construction of TCR beta libraries relied on iRepertoire HTBI primers and on Arm-PCR targeting CDR3 regions. TCRdb redid the calling of the multiplex PCR reads with MiXCR, one entry per CDR3 protein. The sample shows some 500,000 distinct CDR3 sequences, 15% to 20% of them seen only once. This clonotype appeared many times. The antigen is not known. This sample's time point: newly diagnosed GD, antithyroid drugs for less than 3 months. There was RNA extracted from PBMCs, and the TCR library was made from it. Doctors identified Graves' disease using the American Thyroid Association guidelines. Points from the study as a whole: In persistent patients, shared public clonotypes (more than 2,500) outnumbered those in new patients (about 970). Persistent Graves' patients showed less TCR diversity than newly diagnosed ones.

These data were likewise used in another study, on T cells in Graves' hyperthyroidism and ophthalmopathy.

The source material was peripheral blood mononuclear cells (PBMCs), sampled at new diagnosis, from a patient treated with antithyroid drugs. The chain is built from TRBV6-5 and TRBJ1-5; a possible D gene is TRBD1 (6 bases). The TCR originated in a woman aged 40-60 years with Graves disease. CDR3 sequence (DNA): TGTGCCAGCAGTTGGGGGGGCCGTAATCAGCCCCAGCATTTT. Protein product: CASSWGGRNQPQHF.